One sample yielded the 25 T cell receptor beta chains listed below, sequenced in a study of T cell repertoires in cytomegalovirus infection. TCRdb independently ran MiXCR on the reads; one entry per CDR3 protein. The sample yields around 69,000 distinct CDR3 sequences, approximately 22% seen once. Their antigens remain unidentified. The input for sequencing was CD8+ T cells from cultured PBMCs, taken from culture after CMV antigen stimulation. These receptors all stem from a human donor in good health (CMV status not recorded). Some clones in this sample may be carry-over from other donors' samples.

This clonotype was picked up a small number of times. V is TRBV12-3 or TRBV12-4 and J is TRBJ2-5, with 10 bases fitting TRBD2. Trimming took 2 bases from V and 1 from J; bases not matched to a gene: 4. This CDR3 spans 16 amino acids. The CDR3 protein is CASSLYPSGGQETQYF. CDR3 DNA: TGTGCCAGCAGTTTATATCCTAGCGGGGGCCAAGAGACCCAGTACTTC.

The chain couples TRBV7-8 to TRBJ1-6, with D unclear. The CDR3 has 16 amino acids. Trimming took 1 base from V and 0 from J, leaving 7 bases between them. The germline CDR1 and CDR2 sequences are SGHVS and FQNEAQ. CDR3 loop: CASSLVGSSYNSPLHF. CDR3 bases: TGTGCCAGCAGCTTAGTTGGCAGCTCCTATAATTCACCCCTCCACTTT.

Here the CDR3 DNA reads TGTGCCAGCAGTTCATCCGGTGAAGCTTTCTTT. It translates to CASSSSGEAFF. This chain joins TRBV6-1 and TRBJ1-1; no clear D. CDR1 and CDR2 (germline): MNHNS, SASEGT. V lost 5 bases, J lost 7 bases, and 8 bases lay in between. CDR3 length equals 11 residues.

The rearrangement links TRBV9 to TRBJ2-1; D remains unclear. Germline CDR1 and CDR2: SGDLS and YYNGEE. V lost 2 bases and J 4 bases, leaving 7 bases between the germline ends. The CDR3 has 13 residues. In DNA form, the CDR3 reads TGTGCCAGCAGCGTTGAAACTTACAATGAGCAGTTCTTC. It specifies CASSVETYNEQFF.

The genes are TRBV7-8 and TRBJ1-1; D is unclear. Germline values: CDR1 SGHVS, CDR2 FQNEAQ. V lost 1 base to trimming and J lost 1 base, with 10 bases between them. The CDR3 contains 15 residues. CDR3 protein: CASSLVVGGNTEAFF. The DNA of the CDR3 is TGTGCCAGCAGCTTAGTTGTAGGAGGGAACACTGAAGCTTTCTTT.

V and J are TRBV27 and TRBJ2-3; 7 bases are shared with TRBD2. The CDR3 covers 14 residues. The J segment lost 0 bases and the V segment lost 4 bases, leaving 1 base of the junction unmatched. Germline assignment: CDR1 MNHEY and CDR2 SMNVEV (reference sequence). The CDR3 sequence: CASSSTSSTDTQYF. The DNA of the CDR3 is TGTGCCAGCAGTTCGACTAGCAGCACAGATACGCAGTATTTT.

In this sample, this clonotype turned up a few times. The CDR3 loop is CASRPTSGGVTGELFF. The CDR3 nucleotides read TGTGCCAGCAGACCAACTAGCGGGGGGGTCACCGGGGAGCTGTTTTTT. The chain is built from TRBV12-3 or TRBV12-4 and TRBJ2-2, with 13 positions matching TRBD2. Unmatched junction bases numbered 5, after V lost 6 bases and J lost 4 bases. The CDR3 contains 16 residues.

This clonotype appeared once. The V and J genes are TRBV27 and TRBJ1-5; D is unresolved. The germline V and J ends were trimmed by 5 bases and 4 bases, with 15 bases remaining between them. The germline V gene encodes CDR1 MNHEY and CDR2 SMNVEV (reference sequence). CDR3 length: 15 amino acids. CDR3 protein: CASSTRAEKNQPQHF. In nucleotides, the CDR3 is TGTGCCAGCAGTACCCGGGCCGAGAAAAATCAGCCCCAGCATTTT.

The J gene is TRBJ2-2, the V gene TRBV29-1; possible D gene TRBD1, 5 bases. The CDR3 is made up of 12 amino acids. V dropped 3 bases and J dropped 8 bases, with 10 bases sitting between them. Germline V gene lookup returns CDR1 SQVTM and CDR2 ANQGSEA. CDR3 protein: CSVEWGAGELFF. CDR3 nucleotides: TGCAGCGTTGAGTGGGGCGCGGGGGAGCTGTTTTTT.

This clonotype has only a few counts. The chain employs TRBV7-8 and TRBJ2-2; D is perhaps TRBD1 or TRBD2 (5 bases each). CDR1 is SGHVS and CDR2 is FQNEAQ in the germline V gene. The CDR3 length is 17 residues. Between the trimmed V and J ends, which lost 2 bases and 4 bases, there was a span of 17 bases. The CDR3 nucleotides read TGTGCCAGCAGCTTATACGGGACCGCGAGCGGCACCGGGGAGCTGTTTTTT. Amino acid sequence: CASSLYGTASGTGELFF.

This clonotype was detected a few times. The chain combines TRBV4-3 with TRBJ2-1; D is possibly TRBD1 (5 bases). Germline assignment: CDR1 LGHNA and CDR2 YSLEER. The CDR3 has 13 residues. Trimming cost V 0 bases and J 7 bases, with 7 bases left between them. CDR3 in amino acids: CASSQDSGNEQFF. CDR3 nucleotides: TGCGCCAGCAGCCAAGATTCAGGGAATGAGCAGTTCTTC.

This clonotype was counted between two and nine times. The chain uses TRBV7-2 and TRBJ2-5, with D tentatively TRBD1 or TRBD2 (6 bases each). Trimming removed 6 bases from V and 5 bases from J, with 19 bases in between. In germline, CDR1 is SGHTA, CDR2 FQGNSA. The CDR3 totals 15 residues. The CDR3 coding sequence is TGTGCCAGCAGTCCCCTTGGGGGGCGCTTGGAGACCCAGTACTTC. Its protein is CASSPLGGRLETQYF.

The J gene is TRBJ1-4, the V gene TRBV4-1; D is ambiguous. Per germline, CDR1 MGHRA and CDR2 YSYEKL. V lost 2 bases to trimming and J lost 0 bases, with 10 bases between them. The CDR3 loop spans 16 amino acids. The chain's CDR3 is CASSQRHLATNEKLFF. The CDR3 DNA reads as TGCGCCAGCAGCCAACGTCACCTTGCAACTAATGAAAAACTGTTTTTT.

This clonotype has just a few counts. The chain combines TRBV12-3 or TRBV12-4 with TRBJ1-2; D is uncertain. The germline V and J ends were trimmed by 3 bases and 6 bases, with 11 bases remaining between them. The CDR3 is made up of 13 amino acids. DNA for the CDR3: TGTGCCAGCAGTTTTACGACCGGGGATGGCTACACCTTC. Its translation: CASSFTTGDGYTF.

There are many counts of this clonotype. V and J are TRBV7-8 and TRBJ1-5; D call uncertain. CDR1 SGHVS and CDR2 FQNEAQ come from the germline V gene. The V and J ends lost 0 bases and 0 bases respectively, with 6 bases between them. The CDR3 contains 15 residues. The CDR3 DNA reads as TGTGCCAGCAGCTTAGCGGGAGCTAGCAATCAGCCCCAGCATTTT. Its protein product is CASSLAGASNQPQHF.

V is TRBV7-9 and J is TRBJ2-1; 9 nucleotides match TRBD1. Germline values: CDR1 SEHNR, CDR2 FQNEAQ (reference sequence). This CDR3 has 18 residues. V lost 3 bases and J lost 3; bases outside the gene matches: 12. CDR3 sequence: CASSFGQGPHGGYNEQFF. The CDR3 DNA is TGTGCCAGCAGCTTCGGACAGGGGCCTCACGGCGGCTACAATGAGCAGTTCTTC.

In this sample, this clonotype turned up a few times. V is TRBV7-9 and J is TRBJ2-7; TRBD1 agrees at 7 bases. From germline, CDR1 is SEHNR and CDR2 FQNEAQ (reference sequence). The length of the CDR3 is 15 residues. The V and J ends lost 5 bases and 3 bases, in that order; junction bases with no gene match: 10. The CDR3 sequence: CASSPIGTEIYEQYF. The CDR3 DNA is TGTGCCAGCAGCCCCATAGGGACAGAAATCTACGAGCAGTACTTC.

The genes are TRBV6-8 and TRBJ1-5; D not resolved. Germline V gene data show CDR1 as MNHGY and CDR2 as SAAAGT. Trimming pared 7 bases from V and 1 base from J, leaving 17 bases between. The CDR3 is 16 residues long. The CDR3, as DNA: TGTGCCAGCAACAACCGGCCAATCTGGAGCAATCAGCCCCAGCATTTT. Translated: CASNNRPIWSNQPQHF.

The CDR3 DNA sequence: TGTGCCAGCAGTTCGATTTACCGGACAGGGGGACTAATTGAAGCTTTCTTT. Translating it yields CASSSIYRTGGLIEAFF. The rearrangement joins TRBV6-5 to TRBJ1-1, with TRBD1 matching over 10 bases. V lost 4 bases and J lost 7; bases outside the gene matches: 15. The CDR3 covers 17 residues. Germline V lookup: CDR1 MNHEY, CDR2 SVGAGI.

The V gene is TRBV6-1, the J gene TRBJ2-2; weak D call: TRBD2 (7 bases). Looked up from germline, CDR1 is MNHNS and CDR2 is SASEGT. Trimming removed 4 bases at V and 6 bases at J, with 15 bases between. The CDR3 has 15 residues. As DNA, the CDR3 is TGTGCCAGCAGTGGGGGAGGGGGAGGGGCCGGGGAGCTGTTTTTT. Translating gives CASSGGGGGAGELFF.

The rearrangement links TRBV12-3 or TRBV12-4 to TRBJ1-1; D remains unclear. This CDR3 is built from 11 residues. Trimming left V 5 bases short and J 13 bases short, with 14 bases between. The CDR3 is CASSEGRSDFF. As DNA, the CDR3 is TGTGCCAGCAGTGAAGGGAGATCGGATTTCTTT.

The table lists this clonotype with a few counts. The V call is TRBV6-1, the J call TRBJ1-1; TRBD1 agrees at 8 bases. This CDR3 has 14 amino acids. The J segment lost 0 bases and the V segment lost 6 bases, leaving 3 bases of the junction unmatched. Germline V gene lookup returns CDR1 MNHNS and CDR2 SASEGT. CDR3 sequence reads: CASRAGGLNTEAFF. The CDR3 DNA reads as TGTGCCAGCAGAGCAGGGGGCTTGAACACTGAAGCTTTCTTT.

This clonotype was seen a few times. The J gene is TRBJ2-1, the V gene TRBV23-1, with D possibly matching TRBD1 (6 bases). TRBV23-1 is identified as an open reading frame with a role that is uncertain. The V end lost 3 bases, the J end lost 0 bases, and 15 bases lay between the germline ends. The length of the CDR3 is 17 residues. CDR3 protein: CASSHQRQDNSYNEQFF. The CDR3 DNA reads TGCGCCAGCAGTCACCAGCGACAGGACAACTCCTACAATGAGCAGTTCTTC.

The chain joins TRBV25-1 to TRBJ1-2; D remains ambiguous. This CDR3 has 12 residues. V was pared by 7 bases and J by 8 bases, with 14 bases between. Per the germline V gene, CDR1 is MGHDK and CDR2 is SYGVNS. The CDR3 sequence is CASTTGRAGYTF. Written as DNA, the CDR3 is TGTGCCAGCACTACGGGAAGGGCGGGCTACACCTTC.

This clonotype occurred a few times. The V call is TRBV7-8, the J call TRBJ2-3; D tentatively fits TRBD1 or TRBD2 (5 bases each). CDR1 is SGHVS and CDR2 is FQNEAQ in the germline V gene. This CDR3 contains 12 residues. The V gene lost 5 bases and the J gene lost 4 bases, with 7 bases spanning the gap. The CDR3 region is CASSRGADTQYF. The CDR3 DNA is TGTGCCAGCAGCCGAGGGGCAGATACGCAGTATTTT.